The subject of this entry is one T cell receptor beta chain. With 10 bases clipped from V and 2 bases from J, the junction kept 8 bases outside the gene matches. Germline CDR1 and CDR2: ENHRY and SYGVKD. The CDR3 sequence is 14 residues long. These data originate in a study of blood T cell repertoires in COVID-19. Generated by immunoSEQ multiplex PCR, the TCRdb table keeps only in-frame clones and is missing some. The data hold 180,000 or so clones, with roughly 83% observed a single time. V and J are TRBV10-3 and TRBJ1-2, with 9 bases that match TRBD1. The receptor was derived from an older woman who had recovered from COVID-19. The sample comprised PBMCs or T cells enriched from blood (not recorded which). CDR3 DNA: TGTGCCACCAACCCGGACAGGGGAAACTATGGCTACACCTTC. Translated, it gives CATNPDRGNYGYTF.